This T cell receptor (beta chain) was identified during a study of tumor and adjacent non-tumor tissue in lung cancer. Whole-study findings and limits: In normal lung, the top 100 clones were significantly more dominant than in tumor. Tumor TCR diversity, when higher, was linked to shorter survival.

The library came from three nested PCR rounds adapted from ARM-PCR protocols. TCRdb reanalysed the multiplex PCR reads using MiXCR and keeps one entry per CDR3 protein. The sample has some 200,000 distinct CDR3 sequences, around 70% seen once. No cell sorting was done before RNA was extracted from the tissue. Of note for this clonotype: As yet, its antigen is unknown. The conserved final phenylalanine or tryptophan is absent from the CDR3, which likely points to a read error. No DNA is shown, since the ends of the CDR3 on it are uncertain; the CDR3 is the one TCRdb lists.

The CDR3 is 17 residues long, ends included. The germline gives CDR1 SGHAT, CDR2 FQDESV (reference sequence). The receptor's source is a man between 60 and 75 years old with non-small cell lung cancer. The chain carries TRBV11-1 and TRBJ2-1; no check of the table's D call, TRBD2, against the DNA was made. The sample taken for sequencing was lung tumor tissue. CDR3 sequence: CASSLSRLAGGNDELFL.